A single sample is the source of the 13 T cell receptor beta chains below, sequenced in a study of T cell responses to AZD1222 COVID-19 vaccine. Profiling relied on immunoSEQ multiplex PCR, and the TCRdb table lists in-frame clones only, not all of them. Seen here are roughly 100,000 clones, around 90% observed once, and the top ten hold approximately 8%. The sample here was peripheral blood, taken 28 days after the second AZD1222 dose. The receptors here all came from an adult who received the AZD1222 COVID-19 vaccine.

The chain is built from TRBV19 and TRBJ1-5; D is uncertain. The CDR3 extends over 16 amino acids. Germline V gives CDR1 LNHDA, CDR2 SQIVND (reference sequence). The V gene lost 1 base and the J gene lost 0 bases, with 10 bases spanning the gap. CDR3 region: CASSIGQAYSNQPQHF. CDR3 sequence (DNA): TGTGCCAGTAGTATAGGGCAAGCATATAGCAATCAGCCCCAGCATTTT.

This chain links TRBV6-6 with TRBJ1-5; tentatively, D is TRBD1 (6 bases). V dropped 8 bases and J dropped 2 bases, with 13 bases sitting between them. The CDR3 length is 14 residues. Germline CDR1 MNHNY, CDR2 SVGAGI (reference sequence). CDR3 in DNA: TGTGCCAGCTGGACAGATAAGGGCAATCAGCCCCAGCATTTT. Its protein is CASWTDKGNQPQHF.

This clone was recorded a few times. The V gene is TRBV12-3 or TRBV12-4, the J gene TRBJ1-1; 11 nucleotides line up with TRBD1. V shed 4 bases, J shed 10 bases, and the junction held 5 bases outside the gene matches. This CDR3 has 13 residues. Here the CDR3 reads CASSSDRGLGAFF. In nucleotides, the CDR3 is TGTGCCAGCAGTTCGGACAGGGGGCTAGGAGCTTTCTTT.

The sample holds a few counts of this clone. V and J are TRBV29-1 and TRBJ2-1, with D perhaps TRBD1 or TRBD2 (5 bases each). This CDR3 contains 13 residues. V lost 4 bases, J lost 9 bases, and 16 bases lay in between. Germline V lookup: CDR1 SQVTM, CDR2 ANQGSEA. The CDR3 loop is CSVVTGQGGEQFF. The CDR3 DNA is TGCAGCGTTGTTACGGGGCAGGGCGGTGAGCAGTTCTTC.

V and J are TRBV25-1 and TRBJ2-3, with unresolved D. Germline lookup yields CDR1 MGHDK and CDR2 SYGVNS. V shed 1 base and J shed 6 bases, with 11 bases lying between them. This CDR3 spans 14 amino acids. CDR3 nucleotide sequence: TGTGCCAGCAGTGAATGGGCCGGGTTGGATACGCAGTATTTT. Its protein product is CASSEWAGLDTQYF.

The J gene is TRBJ2-1, the V gene TRBV5-4, with no clear D. Per the germline V gene, CDR1 is SGHNT and CDR2 is YYREEE (reference sequence). The CDR3 loop spans 13 amino acids. Trimming removed 3 bases at V and 7 bases at J, with 11 bases between. The CDR3 region has the DNA TGTGCCAGCAGCTGGTGGGGTCCTAATGAGCAGTTCTTC. It encodes CASSWWGPNEQFF. The full variable domain, in which reference TRBV5-4 and TRBJ2-1 provide the parts outside the CDR3, is ETGVTQSPTHLIKTRGQQVTLRCSSQSGHNTVSWYQQALGQGPQFIFQYYREEENGRGNFPPRFSGLQFPNYSSELNVNALELDDSALYLCASSWWGPNEQFFGPGTRLTVL.

The chain uses TRBV14 and TRBJ1-2, with D perhaps matching TRBD1 (6 bases). This CDR3 comprises 15 residues. The V end was cut by 3 bases, the J end by 6 bases, with 17 bases between. Germline values: CDR1 SGHDN, CDR2 FVKESK. The DNA for the CDR3 is TGTGCCAGCAGCCATGTCCCAGGGGCGGAGGATGGCTACACCTTC. Amino acid sequence: CASSHVPGAEDGYTF.

J is TRBJ1-6 and V is TRBV2; D is uncertain. CDR3 length: 16 residues. The germline V and J ends were trimmed by 4 bases and 10 bases, with 20 bases remaining between them. Germline loops: CDR1 SNHLY, CDR2 FYNNEI. CDR3 in DNA: TGTGCCAGCAGTGCATCGAGCCCTCGGGAAGGGTCACCCCTCCACTTT. It yields the protein CASSASSPREGSPLHF.

This clone has more than one count but fewer than ten. V is TRBV30 and J is TRBJ1-1; unclear D gene. V lost 3 bases, J lost 2 bases, and 4 bases lay in between. Per the germline V gene, CDR1 is GTSNPN and CDR2 is SVGIG (reference sequence). The CDR3 is 11 amino acids. The CDR3 DNA follows: TGTGCCTGGAGGTTAAACACTGAAGCTTTCTTT. It specifies CAWRLNTEAFF. Looking up the rest from reference TRBV30 and TRBJ1-1 gives the full variable domain: SQTIHQWPATLVQPVGSPLSLECTVEGTSNPNLYWYRQAAGRGLQLLFYSVGIGQISSEVPQNLSASRPQDRQFILSSKKLLLSDSGFYLCAWRLNTEAFFGQGTRLTVV.

The chain joins TRBV7-3 to TRBJ2-3; the D is unclear. CDR1 and CDR2 (germline): SGHTA, FQGTGA. Trimming took off 5 bases at V and 4 bases at J, with 16 bases between the two ends. CDR3 size: 15 residues. As DNA, the CDR3 is TGTGCCAGCAGCAAGCGCCCCGGGTCGCCAGATACGCAGTATTTT. Protein: CASSKRPGSPDTQYF.

This sequence joins TRBV6-2 or TRBV6-3 and TRBJ2-1, with D perhaps given as TRBD1 or TRBD2 (5 bases each). Germline CDR1 is MNHEY and CDR2 is SVGEGT. The CDR3 has 16 amino acids. V was pared by 6 bases and J by 6 bases, with 21 bases between. CDR3 in DNA: TGTGCCAGCAGCCCTTCCGGGACCCCAGTTGGCAATGAGCAGTTCTTC. The encoded protein is CASSPSGTPVGNEQFF.

The chain joins TRBV6-5 to TRBJ2-7, with 10 bases matching TRBD2. Germline lookup yields CDR1 MNHEY and CDR2 SVGAGI. V gave up 4 bases and J gave up 4 bases; unmatched junction bases: 7. This CDR3 has 15 residues. This CDR3 is CASSSLAGNLYEQYF. CDR3 nucleotide sequence: TGTGCCAGCAGTTCACTAGCGGGGAACCTATACGAGCAGTACTTC.

The chain is built from TRBV19 and TRBJ2-7; no clear D gene. Germline CDR1 is LNHDA and CDR2 is SQIVND (reference sequence). The CDR3 sequence is 14 residues long. V lost 6 bases and J lost 0, with 12 bases in between. The CDR3: CASSYRNPSYEQYF. For the CDR3, the DNA is TGTGCCAGTAGCTATCGAAATCCCTCCTACGAGCAGTACTTC.